The entry below describes one TCR beta chain. Its target is not known. At one end, the junction sequence differs from germline, possibly due to a read error. This record comes from a study of blood T cells in healthy people across ages. Study findings and constraints: Aged donors had fewer naive CD4+ cells and lower diversity than long-lived donors.

This CDR3 has 12 residues. CDR1 and CDR2 (germline): SQVTM, ANQGSEA. A sample-barcoded 5' primer and a J-beta primer mix were used in a second PCR of roughly 7 to 11 cycles. TCRdb re-called the 5' RACE reads through MiXCR, storing one row per CDR3 protein. The table shows 550,000 to 700,000 distinct CDR3 sequences, with 27% occurring only once. This TCR was recovered from a woman in her 70s in good health. The sample was blood. V gene TRBV29-1 combines with J gene TRBJ2-5; the D gene is possibly TRBD2 (6 bases). CDR3 protein: CSALLVRETLYF. CDR3 nucleotides: TGCAGCGCCCTACTAGTACGGGAGACCCTGTACTTC.